The clone carrying this T cell receptor (beta chain) was seen just once. CDR1 SEHNR and CDR2 FQNEAQ come from the germline V gene (reference sequence). V lost 1 base to trimming and J lost 4 bases, with 10 bases between them. The CDR3 runs to 14 residues. This entry is derived from a study of cytotoxic CD8 clonotypes in ibrutinib-treated CLL. Whole-study context: Within the patient group, about a dozen were relapsed/refractory and over 14 treatment-naive, and 17 were IGHV unmutated.

The table came from immunoSEQ multiplex PCR; TCRdb's copy has only in-frame clones and leaves some out. The repertoire includes over 100,000 clones, under 70% of them detected once, and about 40% sits in the top ten. The chain recombines TRBV7-9 with TRBJ1-2, with D perhaps TRBD1 (5 bases). The clonotype comes from a human donor with chronic lymphocytic leukemia. Sequences were derived from PBMCs, sampled after 24 months of ibrutinib treatment. CDR3 in DNA: TGTGCCAGCAGCTTAGACGTGACAGCCTATGGCTACACCTTC. It encodes CASSLDVTAYGYTF. The variable domain in full, completed from reference TRBV7-9 and TRBJ1-2, reads DTGVSQNPRHKITKRGQNVTFRCDPISEHNRLYWYRQTLGQGPEFLTYFQNEAQLEKSRLLSDRFSAERPKGSFSTLEIQRTEQGDSAMYLCASSLDVTAYGYTFGSGTRLTVV.